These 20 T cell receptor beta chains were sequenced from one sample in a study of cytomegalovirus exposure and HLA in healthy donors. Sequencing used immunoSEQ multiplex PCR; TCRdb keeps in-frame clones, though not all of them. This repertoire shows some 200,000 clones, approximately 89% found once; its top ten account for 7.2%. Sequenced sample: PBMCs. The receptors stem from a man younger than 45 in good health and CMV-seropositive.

Here the CDR3 reads CASSYLNRGGNGYTF. The CDR3 DNA is TGTGCCAGCAGTTACCTGAACAGGGGGGGTAATGGCTACACCTTC. This rearrangement joins TRBV6-5 to TRBJ1-2; 8 nucleotides match TRBD1. CDR1 is MNHEY and CDR2 is SVGAGI in the germline V gene. There are 15 residues in the CDR3. Trimming cost V 2 bases and J 6 bases; bases outside gene matches: 8.

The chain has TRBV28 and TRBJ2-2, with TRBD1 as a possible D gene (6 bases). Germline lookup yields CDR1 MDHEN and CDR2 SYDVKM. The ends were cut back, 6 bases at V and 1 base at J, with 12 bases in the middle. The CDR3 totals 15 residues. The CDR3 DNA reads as TGTGCCAGCAGCTTGGGACACCTGAACACCGGGGAGCTGTTTTTT. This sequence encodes CASSLGHLNTGELFF.

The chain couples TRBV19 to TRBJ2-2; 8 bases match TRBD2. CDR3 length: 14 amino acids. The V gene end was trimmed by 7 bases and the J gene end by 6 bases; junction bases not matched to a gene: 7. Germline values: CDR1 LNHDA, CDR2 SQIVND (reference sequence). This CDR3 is CASIEGTRPGELFF. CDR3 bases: TGTGCCAGTATTGAGGGGACTAGGCCCGGGGAGCTGTTTTTT. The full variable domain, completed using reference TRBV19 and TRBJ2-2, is DGGITQSPKYLFRKEGQNVTLSCEQNLNHDAMYWYRQDPGQGLRLIYYSQIVNDFQKGDIAEGYSVSREKKESFPLTVTSAQKNPTAFYLCASIEGTRPGELFFGEGSRLTVL.

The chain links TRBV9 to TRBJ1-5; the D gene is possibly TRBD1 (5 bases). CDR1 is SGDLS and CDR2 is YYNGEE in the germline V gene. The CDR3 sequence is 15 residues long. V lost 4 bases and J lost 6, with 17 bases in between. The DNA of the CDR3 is TGTGCCAGCAGCCTCTGGGGGGGAGAGGGTCAGCCCCAGCATTTT. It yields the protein CASSLWGGEGQPQHF. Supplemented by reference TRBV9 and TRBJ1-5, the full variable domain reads DSGVTQTPKHLITATGQRVTLRCSPRSGDLSVYWYQQSLDQGLQFLIQYYNGEERAKGNILERFSAQQFPDLHSELNLSSLELGDSALYFCASSLWGGEGQPQHFGDGTRLSIL.

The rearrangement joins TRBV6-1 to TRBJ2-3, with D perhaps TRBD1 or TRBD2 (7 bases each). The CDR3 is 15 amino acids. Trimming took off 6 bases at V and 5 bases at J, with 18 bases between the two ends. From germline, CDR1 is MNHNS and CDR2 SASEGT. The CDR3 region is CASRPRGGGKDTQYF. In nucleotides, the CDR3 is TGTGCCAGCAGACCAAGGGGAGGGGGCAAAGATACGCAGTATTTT.

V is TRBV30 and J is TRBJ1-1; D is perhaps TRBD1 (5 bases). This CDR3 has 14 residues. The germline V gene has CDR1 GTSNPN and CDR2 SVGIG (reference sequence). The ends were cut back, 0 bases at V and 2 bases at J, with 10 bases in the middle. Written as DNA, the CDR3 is TGTGCCTGGAGTGTGGGCAGGGTAAACACTGAAGCTTTCTTT. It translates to CAWSVGRVNTEAFF. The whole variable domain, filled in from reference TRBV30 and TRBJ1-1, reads SQTIHQWPATLVQPVGSPLSLECTVEGTSNPNLYWYRQAAGRGLQLLFYSVGIGQISSEVPQNLSASRPQDRQFILSSKKLLLSDSGFYLCAWSVGRVNTEAFFGQGTRLTVV.

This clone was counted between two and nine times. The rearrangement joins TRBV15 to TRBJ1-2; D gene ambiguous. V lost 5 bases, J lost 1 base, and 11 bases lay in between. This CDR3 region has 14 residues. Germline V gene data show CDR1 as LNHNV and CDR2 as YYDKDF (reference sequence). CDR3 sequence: CATSYAVGNYGYTF. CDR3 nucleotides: TGTGCCACCAGCTATGCTGTGGGTAACTATGGCTACACCTTC.

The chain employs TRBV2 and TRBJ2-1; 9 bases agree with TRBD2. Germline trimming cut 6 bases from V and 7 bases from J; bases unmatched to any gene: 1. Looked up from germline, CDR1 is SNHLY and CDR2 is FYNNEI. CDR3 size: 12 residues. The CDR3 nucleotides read TGTGCCAGCAGGGGACTAGCAAATGAGCAGTTCTTC. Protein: CASRGLANEQFF.

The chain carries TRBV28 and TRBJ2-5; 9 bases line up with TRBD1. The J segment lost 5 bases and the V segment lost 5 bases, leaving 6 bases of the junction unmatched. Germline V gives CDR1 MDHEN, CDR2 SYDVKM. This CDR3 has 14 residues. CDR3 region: CASSNRGPWETQYF. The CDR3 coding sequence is TGTGCCAGCAGTAACAGGGGGCCGTGGGAGACCCAGTACTTC.

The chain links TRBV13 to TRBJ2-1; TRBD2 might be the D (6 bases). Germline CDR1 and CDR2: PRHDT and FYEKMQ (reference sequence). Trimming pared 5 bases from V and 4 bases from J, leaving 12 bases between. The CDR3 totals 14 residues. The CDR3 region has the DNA TGTGCCAGCAGCACGGGACTCGTTTACAATGAGCAGTTCTTC. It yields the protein CASSTGLVYNEQFF.

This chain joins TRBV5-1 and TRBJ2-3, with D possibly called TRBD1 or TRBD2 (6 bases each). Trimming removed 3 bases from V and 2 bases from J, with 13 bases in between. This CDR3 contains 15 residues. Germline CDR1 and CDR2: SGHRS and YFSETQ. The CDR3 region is CASSSRGASTDTQYF. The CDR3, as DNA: TGCGCCAGCAGCTCAAGGGGGGCCTCCACAGATACGCAGTATTTT.

As DNA, the CDR3 is TGTGCCACTTCTGGGGGGAGGGCGGTAGATACGCAGTATTTT. Its protein is CATSGGRAVDTQYF. The V call is TRBV19, the J call TRBJ2-3; 7 nucleotides line up with TRBD2. Unmatched junction bases numbered 12, after V lost 10 bases and J lost 5 bases. The CDR3 consists of 14 residues. The V gene's germline CDR1 is LNHDA and CDR2 SQIVND (reference sequence).

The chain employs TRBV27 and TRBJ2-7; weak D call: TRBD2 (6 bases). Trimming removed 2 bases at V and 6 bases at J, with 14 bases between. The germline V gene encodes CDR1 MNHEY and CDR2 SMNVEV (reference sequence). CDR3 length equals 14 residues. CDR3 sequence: CASSLRSLGGEQYF. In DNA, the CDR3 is TGTGCCAGCAGTTTAAGGTCCCTCGGGGGCGAGCAGTACTTC.

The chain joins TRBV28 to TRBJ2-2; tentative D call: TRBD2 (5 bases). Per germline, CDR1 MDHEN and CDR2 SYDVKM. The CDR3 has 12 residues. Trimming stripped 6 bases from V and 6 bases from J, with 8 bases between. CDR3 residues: CASRRDAGELFF. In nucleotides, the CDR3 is TGTGCCAGCAGGAGGGATGCCGGGGAGCTGTTTTTT.

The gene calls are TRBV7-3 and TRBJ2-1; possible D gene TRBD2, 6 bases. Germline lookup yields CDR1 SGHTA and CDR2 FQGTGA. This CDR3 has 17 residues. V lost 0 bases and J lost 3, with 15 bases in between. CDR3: CASSLTGSGDSYNEQFF. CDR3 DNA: TGTGCCAGCAGCTTAACGGGCTCGGGAGATAGCTACAATGAGCAGTTCTTC.

CDR3 DNA: TGTGCCTGGATAAGGACCAGGAACACTGAAGCTTTCTTT. Translation gives CAWIRTRNTEAFF. V and J are TRBV30 and TRBJ1-1; the D is unclear. The CDR3 extends over 13 amino acids. V was shortened by 4 bases and J by 1 base, with 10 bases between the two germline ends. The V gene's germline CDR1 is GTSNPN and CDR2 SVGIG (reference sequence).

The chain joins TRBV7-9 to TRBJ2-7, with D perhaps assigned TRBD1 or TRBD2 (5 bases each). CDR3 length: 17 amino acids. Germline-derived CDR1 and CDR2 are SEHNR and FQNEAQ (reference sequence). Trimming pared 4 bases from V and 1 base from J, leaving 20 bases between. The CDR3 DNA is TGTGCCAGCAGCTCATCACACGAGACGGGACGGTCCTACGAGCAGTACTTC. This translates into CASSSSHETGRSYEQYF.

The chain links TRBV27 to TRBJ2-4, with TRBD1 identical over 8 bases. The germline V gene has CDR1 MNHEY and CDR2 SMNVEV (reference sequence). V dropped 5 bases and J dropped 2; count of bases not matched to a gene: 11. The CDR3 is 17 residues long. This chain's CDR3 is CASSSRDRSITKNIQYF. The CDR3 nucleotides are TGTGCCAGCAGTAGCCGGGACAGGAGCATTACCAAAAACATTCAGTACTTC.

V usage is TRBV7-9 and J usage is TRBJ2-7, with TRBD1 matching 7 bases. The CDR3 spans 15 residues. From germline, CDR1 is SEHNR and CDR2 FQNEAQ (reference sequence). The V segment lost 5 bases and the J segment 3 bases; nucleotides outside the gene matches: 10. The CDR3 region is CASSPSSGQSYEQYF. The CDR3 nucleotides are TGTGCCAGCAGCCCGTCCTCGGGACAGAGCTACGAGCAGTACTTC.

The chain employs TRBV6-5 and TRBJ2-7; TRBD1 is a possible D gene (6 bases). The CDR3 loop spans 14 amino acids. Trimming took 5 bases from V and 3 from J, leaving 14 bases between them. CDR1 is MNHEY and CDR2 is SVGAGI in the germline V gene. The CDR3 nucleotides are TGTGCCAGCAGTCAAAGGACAGACAACTACGAGCAGTACTTC. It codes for CASSQRTDNYEQYF.